Below are 17 T cell receptor beta chains sequenced from a single sample in a study of monozygotic twins with inflammatory bowel disease (dated by TCRdb to between 2018 and 2020). The library was generated by 5' RACE. Sequencing took place on an Illumina HiSeq 2500. TCRdb reprocessed the reads; each CDR3 protein sequence makes one entry, and DNA is unavailable. This specimen's table enumerates roughly 150,000 distinct CDR3 sequences. Jointly, the top ten make up 2.4% of the sample. The sample taken for sequencing was blood. The receptors shown here come from a human donor with ulcerative colitis or Crohn's disease, or a healthy co-twin of an affected twin (not recorded which).

The V gene is TRBV12-3 or TRBV12-4, the J gene TRBJ2-7. CDR3 length: 12 residues. The CDR3 here is CASSLRSGEQYF.

The chain recombines TRBV20-1 with TRBJ2-2; TCRdb designates TRBD1, a call that cannot be tested without DNA. Germline values: CDR1 DFQATT, CDR2 SNEGSKA (reference sequence). The CDR3 extends over 14 amino acids. CDR3 region: CSAPGTGASGELFF.

This CDR3 reads CASSQRGAGGIYNEQFF. The V and J genes are TRBV14 and TRBJ2-1; TCRdb selects TRBD1, and the lack of DNA leaves this call unchecked. The CDR3 is made up of 17 amino acids. Germline loops: CDR1 SGHDN, CDR2 FVKESK.

V is TRBV6-5 and J is TRBJ1-1. The germline V gene has CDR1 MNHEY and CDR2 SVGAGI. The CDR3 runs 13 residues. The CDR3 loop reads CASEDQGGIRAFF.

V gene TRBV7-2 combines with J gene TRBJ2-3; with no DNA, the TCRdb D assignment of TRBD1 cannot be verified. Germline loops: CDR1 SGHTA, CDR2 FQGNSA. CDR3 length: 14 amino acids. CDR3 region: CASSSWTSADTQYF.

The V and J genes are TRBV19 and TRBJ2-3. Per the germline V gene, CDR1 is LNHDA and CDR2 is SQIVND (reference sequence). CDR3 size: 11 residues. The CDR3 sequence: CASSITDTQYF.

The CDR3 loop is CSAEGGLLDNYGYTF. The genes are TRBV29-1 and TRBJ1-2; TCRdb lists TRBD1, though no DNA is available to test this call. The CDR3 sequence is 15 residues long. Germline CDR1 and CDR2: SQVTM and ANQGSEA. Combining the CDR3 with reference TRBV29-1 and TRBJ1-2 gives the whole variable domain SAVISQKPSRDICQRGTSLTIQCQVDSQVTMMFWYRQQPGQSLTLIATANQGSEATYESGFVIDKFPISRPNLTFSTLTVSNMSPEDSSIYLCSAEGGLLDNYGYTFGSGTRLTVV.

This CDR3 reads CAISGRETPTQYF. The chain is built from TRBV10-3 and TRBJ2-5; TCRdb names TRBD2, which stays unverified in the absence of DNA. The CDR3 runs 13 residues. Germline V gives CDR1 ENHRY, CDR2 SYGVKD.

The V and J genes are TRBV4-1 and TRBJ2-6. The CDR3 sequence is 17 residues long. Looked up from germline, CDR1 is MGHRA and CDR2 is YSYEKL. This CDR3 is CASSQGMAKSGANVLTF.

The CDR3 sequence: CASSQALAGGHGEQFF. The V gene is TRBV4-2, the J gene TRBJ2-1; TCRdb names TRBD2, which stays unverified in the absence of DNA. The CDR3 sequence is 16 residues long. Germline V gene sequence: CDR1 LGHNA, CDR2 YNFKEQ.

Here the CDR3 reads CASSLRTGDSDTQYF. The rearrangement uses TRBV5-1 and TRBJ2-3; TCRdb's assignment of TRBD1 cannot be checked, as there is no DNA. The CDR3 has 15 amino acids. Per the germline V gene, CDR1 is SGHRS and CDR2 is YFSETQ.

The chain combines TRBV25-1 with TRBJ1-1. CDR3 length: 12 amino acids. Germline loops: CDR1 MGHDK, CDR2 SYGVNS. CDR3 residues: CASSVGNTEAFF.

The V and J genes are TRBV5-5 and TRBJ2-5. Germline CDR1 and CDR2: SGHKS and YYEKEE (reference sequence). The length of the CDR3 is 14 residues. The CDR3: CASSLGQSPETQYF.

The V call is TRBV6-5, the J call TRBJ2-7; with no DNA, the TCRdb D assignment of TRBD1 cannot be verified. CDR3 length: 12 amino acids. Germline CDR1 MNHEY, CDR2 SVGAGI. CDR3 amino acids: CASRDRTYGQYF.

The chain has TRBV9 and TRBJ2-5; the TRBD1 assignment by TCRdb is unverifiable without DNA. Germline CDR1 is SGDLS and CDR2 is YYNGEE. The CDR3 is 15 residues long. The CDR3 loop reads CASSGWKGAAETQYF.

The V call is TRBV18, the J call TRBJ1-6. The CDR3 runs 14 residues. Looked up from germline, CDR1 is KGHSH and CDR2 is LQKENI. CDR3 sequence reads: CASSQRSYNSPLHF.

The chain has TRBV6-5 and TRBJ2-7. Looked up from germline, CDR1 is MNHEY and CDR2 is SVGAGI. This CDR3 comprises 12 residues. This chain's CDR3 is CASSYWGYEQYF.